A selection of T cell receptor beta chains follows, all from one sample in a study of shared clonotypes between healthy human individuals. Using immunoSEQ multiplex PCR, the repertoire was profiled, and TCRdb retains in-frame clones only, with some absent. The data show approximately 2,000,000 clones, with about 90% seen just once and around 0.35% held by the top ten. Input material: naive CD4+ T cells from PBMCs. The receptors derive from a man aged 18 to 30 in good health. Some clones in this sample may be carry-over from other donors' samples. The CDR3 runs from the conserved cysteine through the conserved F or W. Each record gives: J gene, clone size, D gene, V gene, CDR3 DNA, CDR3 protein. D genes are given only for firm matches. The size of a clone is reported for some rows only, either as once, few or many, or as a class for expanded clones.

TRBJ2-7,.,.,TRBV15,TGTGCCACCAGCAGAGATAGGGCCGCTGCCTACGAGCAGTACTTC,CATSRDRAAAYEQYF
TRBJ1-2,few,.,TRBV7-8,TGTGCCAGCAGCTTAGCTAGTCAGCAGTATGGCTACACCTTC,CASSLASQQYGYTF
TRBJ2-3,.,TRBD2,TRBV6-5,TGTGCCAGCAGTTCCTTAACTAGCGCGCAGTATTTT,CASSSLTSAQYF
TRBJ1-3,.,.,TRBV30,TGTGCCTGGTTTGAAACCAGAGCTGGAAACACCATATATTTT,CAWFETRAGNTIYF
TRBJ2-7,.,.,TRBV25-1,TGTGCCAGTAGCCAGACCGGGACCTCCTACGAGCAGTACTTC,CASSQTGTSYEQYF
TRBJ2-3,.,TRBD1,TRBV19,TGTGCCAGTACCCGGACAGGGGGCGTAGATACGCAGTATTTT,CASTRTGGVDTQYF
TRBJ2-4,.,.,TRBV5-4,TGTGCCAGCAGCTCCCCAGGGGAGCCCAAAAACATTCAGTACTTC,CASSSPGEPKNIQYF
TRBJ2-7,.,.,TRBV28,TGTGCCAGCACGGGACATAGGTCCCCGTACGAGCAGTACTTC,CASTGHRSPYEQYF
TRBJ2-6,.,.,TRBV18,TGTGCCAGCTCACCAAGAGGTGCCGGGGCCACAGGGACAAGTCCTGGGGCCAACGTCCTGACTTTC,CASSPRGAGATGTSPGANVLTF
TRBJ2-1,.,TRBD1,TRBV30,TGTGCCTGGAGTGTAGGGACAGGGAATGAGCAGTTCTTC,CAWSVGTGNEQFF
TRBJ2-7,many,.,TRBV5-8,TGTGCCAGCCCCAGAAGTGGGAATTTC,CASPRSGNF
TRBJ1-2,.,TRBD1,TRBV6-5,TGTGCCAGCAGACCCGGGACAGCTAACTATGGCTACACCTTC,CASRPGTANYGYTF
TRBJ1-2,.,.,TRBV27,TGTGCCAGCAGGGAGGGTCGTGGGACACCAGTGGACAACTACACCTTC,CASREGRGTPVDNYTF
TRBJ1-2,.,.,TRBV6-1,TGTGCCAGCAGTGAAGCAGGGGGCTATGGCTACACCTTC,CASSEAGGYGYTF
TRBJ2-1,.,TRBD2,TRBV7-9,TGTGCCAGCAGCTTAGGGACTAGCGGGAGCGGTGAGCAGTTCTTC,CASSLGTSGSGEQFF
TRBJ2-1,.,TRBD1,TRBV2,TGTGCCACCGGGACAGGCGCCCTTAATGAGCAGTTCTTC,CATGTGALNEQFF
TRBJ1-2,.,TRBD1,TRBV19,TGTGCCAGCCTAGGACAGGCAAGATATGATGGCTACACCTTC,CASLGQARYDGYTF
TRBJ2-3,.,.,TRBV7-9,TGTGCCAGCAGCTTAGAAGGTGGGGCCTATACGCAGTATTTT,CASSLEGGAYTQYF
TRBJ2-1,.,TRBD1,TRBV11-2,TGTGCCAGCAGCTCCTACCGGGACAGTGGACACAATGAGCAGTTCTTC,CASSSYRDSGHNEQFF
TRBJ1-5,.,.,TRBV6-6,TGTGCCAGCAGTGACCGGGGCCATAGCAATCAGCCCCAGCATTTT,CASSDRGHSNQPQHF
TRBJ1-5,.,TRBD1,TRBV29-1,TGCAGCGTAGAATTACAGGGGGATCAGCCCCAGCATTTT,CSVELQGDQPQHF
TRBJ1-3,.,.,TRBV28,TGTGCCAGCAGACTACACCTCTCTGGAAACACCATATATTTT,CASRLHLSGNTIYF
TRBJ2-1,.,TRBD2,TRBV9,TGTGCCAGCAGCACCAGACTAGCGGGAGGAGGCGGTGAGCAGTTCTTC,CASSTRLAGGGGEQFF
TRBJ1-4,.,.,TRBV6-5,TGTGCCAGCAGTTACTCGGGCAGGGGTTTAGGAAAACTGTTTTTT,CASSYSGRGLGKLFF
TRBJ1-4,once,.,TRBV5-1,TGCGCCAGCGCCCGAGGACGGCTTAATGAAAAACTGTTTTTT,CASARGRLNEKLFF
TRBJ2-2,.,TRBD1,TRBV2,TGTGCCAGCGAACATTTCTGGGACAGGACGAACACCGGGGAGCTGTTTTTT,CASEHFWDRTNTGELFF
TRBJ1-2,.,.,TRBV6-1,TGTGCCAGCAGTGAAGGCCCATTCGGGAGAGACACCTTC,CASSEGPFGRDTF
TRBJ2-6,.,.,TRBV6-5,TGTGCCAGCAGCACCCGGCGGCCTGGGGCCAACGTCCTGACTTTC,CASSTRRPGANVLTF
TRBJ2-1,.,TRBD2,TRBV11-2,TGTGCCAGCCCAATTGCAGTGGCTAGCGGGAGATACAATGAGCAGTTCTTC,CASPIAVASGRYNEQFF
TRBJ2-1,.,TRBD2,TRBV18,TGTGCCAGCTCACAGGGGACTAGCGGAAGCTACAATGAGCAGTTCTTC,CASSQGTSGSYNEQFF
TRBJ1-2,.,TRBD1,TRBV5-4,TGTGCCAGCAGCTCAGGGACAGCTAACTATGGCTACACCTTC,CASSSGTANYGYTF
TRBJ1-4,.,.,TRBV30,TGTGCCTGGAGCGTGCCGGGGGCCGGAGGGGAAAAACTGTTTTTT,CAWSVPGAGGEKLFF
TRBJ1-3,.,.,TRBV4-2,TGTGCCAGCAGCCCAGGACCCGGCTCTGGAAACACCATATATTTT,CASSPGPGSGNTIYF
TRBJ1-2,.,.,TRBV30,TGTGCCTGGAGTGATGAGGGGAGCGGCTACACCTTC,CAWSDEGSGYTF
TRBJ1-4,.,TRBD1,TRBV11-1,TGTGCCAGCAGCTTACACAGGGGCGGTGAAAAACTGTTTTTT,CASSLHRGGEKLFF
TRBJ2-7,.,.,TRBV5-1,TGCGCCAGCAGCTTGGCGACAGGGAGGACATACGAGCAGTACTTC,CASSLATGRTYEQYF
TRBJ1-1,few,.,TRBV5-1,TGCGCCAGCAGCTTGGTCTGGGGAGTGGGCACTGAAGCTTTCTTT,CASSLVWGVGTEAFF
TRBJ2-4,.,TRBD2,TRBV7-2,TGTGCCAGCAGCTTAGCGAGGACTAGCGGTGGGGGGAACATTCAGTACTTC,CASSLARTSGGGNIQYF
TRBJ1-3,.,.,TRBV7-9,TGTGCCAGCAGCTTAACCGCCGGGGGGTCTGGAAACACCATATATTTT,CASSLTAGGSGNTIYF
TRBJ2-7,.,.,TRBV2,TGTGCCAGCAGGGCGGGCTACGAGCAGTACTTC,CASRAGYEQYF
TRBJ2-7,.,.,TRBV5-5,TGTGCCAGCAGCTTGGCCCCCCGATCCCATTACGAGCAGTACTTC,CASSLAPRSHYEQYF
TRBJ2-2,.,.,TRBV5-3,TGTGCCAGAAGCTTGCACTGGGGGAACGGGGAGCTGTTTTTT,CARSLHWGNGELFF
TRBJ1-2,.,.,TRBV19,TGTGCCAGTAGTATTTTTTGGCAGCACTATGGCTACACCTTC,CASSIFWQHYGYTF
TRBJ2-5,.,.,TRBV5-1,TGCGCCAGCAGCTTGGTATCAGCTCAAGAGACCCAGTACTTC,CASSLVSAQETQYF
TRBJ1-4,.,.,TRBV19,TGTGCCAGTAAAGGTCTCGGAGGGAGGGACTATGAAAAACTGTTTTTT,CASKGLGGRDYEKLFF